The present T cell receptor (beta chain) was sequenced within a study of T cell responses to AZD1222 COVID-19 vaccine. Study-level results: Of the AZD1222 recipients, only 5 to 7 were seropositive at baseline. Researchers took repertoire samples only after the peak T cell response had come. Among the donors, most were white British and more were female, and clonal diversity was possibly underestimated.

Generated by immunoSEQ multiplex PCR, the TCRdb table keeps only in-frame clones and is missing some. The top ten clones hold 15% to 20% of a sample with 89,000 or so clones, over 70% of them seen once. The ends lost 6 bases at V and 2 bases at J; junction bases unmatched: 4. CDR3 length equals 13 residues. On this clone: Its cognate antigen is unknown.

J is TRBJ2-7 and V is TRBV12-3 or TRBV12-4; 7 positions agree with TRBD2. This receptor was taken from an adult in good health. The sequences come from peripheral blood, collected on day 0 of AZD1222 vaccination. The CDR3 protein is CASRTTSAYEQYF. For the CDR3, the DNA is TGTGCCAGCAGGACCACTAGCGCCTACGAGCAGTACTTC.